The table lists the clone carrying this T cell receptor beta chain with many counts. Its antigen is not known. There are 11 residues in the CDR3. Germline loops: CDR1 MNHNS, CDR2 SASEGT. V gave up 5 bases and J gave up 6 bases, with 8 bases separating them. These data are taken from a study of T cells in Graves' hyperthyroidism and ophthalmopathy. Diagnoses used clinical symptoms, serum thyroxine and TRAb, thyroid ultrasound and orbital computed tomography. The study collected blood at first hyperthyroidism diagnosis, before any ophthalmopathy symptoms arose. Study-wide results and limits: In validation, the model predicted ophthalmopathy. These predictions came a median approximately 6.5 months before onset.

The CDR3 regions of TCR beta were amplified from RNA transcripts. The HTBI primer set served for first-round RT-PCR of the TCR CDR3. TCRdb re-derived calls from the multiplex PCR reads in MiXCR, one entry per CDR3 protein. Found here are a few hundred thousand distinct CDR3 sequences, approximately 13% of them singletons; the top ten hold about 20%. V is TRBV6-1 and J is TRBJ2-7; D unclear. This TCR came from a man aged 25 to 40 with Graves' hyperthyroidism that later progressed to Graves' ophthalmopathy. The sequenced sample was blood. Here the CDR3 DNA reads TGTGCCAGCAGTTTTAAAACCGAGCAGTACTTC. This encodes CASSFKTEQYF.